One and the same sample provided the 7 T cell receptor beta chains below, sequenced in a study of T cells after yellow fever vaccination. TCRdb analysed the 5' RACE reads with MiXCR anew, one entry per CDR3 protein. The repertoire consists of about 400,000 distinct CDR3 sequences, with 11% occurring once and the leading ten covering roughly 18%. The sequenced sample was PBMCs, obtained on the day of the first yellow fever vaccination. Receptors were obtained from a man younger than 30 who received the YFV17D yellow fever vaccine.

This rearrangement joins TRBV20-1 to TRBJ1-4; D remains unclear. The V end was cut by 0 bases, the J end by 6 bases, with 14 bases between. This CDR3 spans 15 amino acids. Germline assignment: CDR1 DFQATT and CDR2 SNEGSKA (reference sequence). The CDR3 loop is CSARDRVVSDEKLFF. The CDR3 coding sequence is TGCAGTGCTAGAGATCGGGTCGTGTCGGATGAAAAACTGTTTTTT.

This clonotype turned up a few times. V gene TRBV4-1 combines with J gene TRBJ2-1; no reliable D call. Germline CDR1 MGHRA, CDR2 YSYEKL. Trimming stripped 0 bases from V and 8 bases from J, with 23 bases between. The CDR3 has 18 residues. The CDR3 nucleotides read TGCGCCAGCAGCCAAGATCTCCCCGAAGGACGAAGTGTGGATGAGCAGTTCTTC. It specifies CASSQDLPEGRSVDEQFF.

CDR3 sequence reads: CASSLGGLGWGTEAFF. For the CDR3, the DNA is TGTGCCAGCAGCTTAGGGGGCCTCGGGTGGGGCACTGAAGCTTTCTTT. The V call is TRBV7-2, the J call TRBJ1-1; possible D gene TRBD1, 5 bases. Trimming took off 1 base at V and 4 bases at J, with 16 bases between the two ends. Germline-derived CDR1 and CDR2 are SGHTA and FQGNSA. The CDR3 length is 16 residues.

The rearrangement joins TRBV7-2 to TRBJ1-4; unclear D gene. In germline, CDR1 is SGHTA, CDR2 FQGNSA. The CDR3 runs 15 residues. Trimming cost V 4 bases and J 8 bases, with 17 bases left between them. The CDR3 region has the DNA TGTGCCAGCAGCTGGTTTGGGGAAGGGCAGGAAAAACTGTTTTTT. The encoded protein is CASSWFGEGQEKLFF.

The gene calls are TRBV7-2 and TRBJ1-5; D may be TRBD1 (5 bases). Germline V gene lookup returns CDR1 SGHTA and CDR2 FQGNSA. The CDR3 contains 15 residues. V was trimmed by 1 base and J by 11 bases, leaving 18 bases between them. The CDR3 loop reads CASSLDPSGGVSQHF. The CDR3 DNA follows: TGTGCCAGCAGCTTAGACCCTTCGGGGGGGGTCTCCCAGCATTTT.

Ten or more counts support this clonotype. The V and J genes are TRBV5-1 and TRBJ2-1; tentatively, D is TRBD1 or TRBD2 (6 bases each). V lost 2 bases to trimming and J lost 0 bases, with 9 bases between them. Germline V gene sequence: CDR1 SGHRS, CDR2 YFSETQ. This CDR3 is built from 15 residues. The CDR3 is CASSLGGLSYNEQFF. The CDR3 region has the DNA TGCGCCAGCAGCTTAGGGGGACTCTCCTACAATGAGCAGTTCTTC.

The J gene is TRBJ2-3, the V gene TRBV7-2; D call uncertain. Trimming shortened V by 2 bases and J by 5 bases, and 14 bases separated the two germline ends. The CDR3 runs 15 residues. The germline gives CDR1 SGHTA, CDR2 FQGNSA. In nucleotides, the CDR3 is TGTGCCAGCAGCTTAACGTGGGTCGAAGGAGATACGCAGTATTTT. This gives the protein CASSLTWVEGDTQYF.